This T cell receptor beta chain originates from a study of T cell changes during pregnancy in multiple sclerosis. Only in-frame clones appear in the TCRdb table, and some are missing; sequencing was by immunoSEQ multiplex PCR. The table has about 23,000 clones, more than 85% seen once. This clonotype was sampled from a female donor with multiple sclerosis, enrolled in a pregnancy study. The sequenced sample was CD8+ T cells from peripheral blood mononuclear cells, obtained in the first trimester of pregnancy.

The CDR3 coding sequence is TGTGCCAGCAGTTATGGTGGGACTAGCGGTGAGCAGTTCTTC. Protein product: CASSYGGTSGEQFF. The chain is built from TRBV6-5 and TRBJ2-1; 11 nucleotides match TRBD2. Germline CDR1 reads MNHEY; CDR2 reads SVGAGI. V was clipped by 3 bases and J by 9 bases; unmatched bases: 4. The length of the CDR3 is 14 residues.